The clone carrying this T cell receptor (beta chain) is a singleton in its sample. Assay: immunoSEQ multiplex PCR; the TCRdb copy retains only in-frame clones and omits some. The sample includes about 350,000 clones, around 89% seen only once; the top ten take roughly 5%. Treatment specified: some 20 received Ad26.COV2.S at low or high dose, single or two shots; 5 received placebo; per-sample allocation not given. Repertoires come from day 63 after the first vaccine or placebo injection. The data derive from a study of Ad26.COV2.S vaccination and SARS-CoV-2 variants. The V and J ends lost 8 bases and 0 bases respectively, with 18 bases between them. Germline lookup yields CDR1 MGHRA and CDR2 YSYEKL. The CDR3 spans 16 residues.

The sample consisted of peripheral blood, taken in a trial of Ad26.COV2.S vaccine versus placebo. This TCR derives from a person aged 18 to 59 who received the Ad26.COV2.S COVID-19 vaccine or a placebo. The V gene is TRBV4-1, the J gene TRBJ2-3; D possibly corresponds to TRBD2 (5 bases). The CDR3 here is CASATVRSGSTDTQYF. The CDR3 region has the DNA TGCGCCAGCGCCACGGTCCGCTCGGGAAGCACAGATACGCAGTATTTT.